This TCR beta chain was sequenced during a study of tumor-infiltrating lymphocytes in oesophageal squamous cell carcinoma. Germline V gene lookup returns CDR1 SGDLS and CDR2 YYNGEE. This CDR3 has 14 amino acids. TCRdb reprocessed the PCR reads via MiXCR and lists one record per CDR3 protein. The sample shows around 26,000 distinct CDR3 sequences, about 40% of them seen only once. This rearrangement joins TRBV9 to TRBJ2-5; TRBD2 is a possible D gene (6 bases). The tail of the sequence fits TRBJ2-1 better, so the J call may be wrong. The source is a male donor with esophageal squamous cell carcinoma. The specimen was esophageal tumor tissue. The CDR3 region has the DNA TGTGCCAGCAGCGTAGTGGGGGGAGGCAATGAGCAGTTCTTC. Its translation: CASSVVGGGNEQFF.